Shown below are 3 T cell receptor beta chains from a single sample sequenced in a study of T cell responses to AZD1222 COVID-19 vaccine. Assay used: immunoSEQ multiplex PCR; TCRdb lists only in-frame clones, some missing. The repertoire holds 80,000 to 100,000 clones, with just over 85% as singletons. Sequenced here: peripheral blood, sampled on day 0 of AZD1222 vaccination. All receptors derive from an adult in good health.

The chain joins TRBV6-4 to TRBJ1-2, with 7 bases that match TRBD1. V lost 5 bases, J lost 8 bases, and 14 bases stayed unmatched. The V gene's germline CDR1 is MRHNA and CDR2 SNTAGT. The CDR3 totals 15 residues. CDR3 nucleotides: TGTGCCAGCAGTCCTTCCGGGGACAGCTTTCTAGGCTACACCTTC. Translating it yields CASSPSGDSFLGYTF.

The rearrangement uses TRBV12-3 or TRBV12-4 and TRBJ2-3; D is unresolved. V lost 2 bases and J 6 bases, leaving 3 bases between the germline ends. This CDR3 spans 11 amino acids. The CDR3 nucleotides are TGTGCCAGCAGTTTAAGGGATACGCAGTATTTT. This sequence encodes CASSLRDTQYF.

The rearrangement uses TRBV3-1 (or the pseudogene TRBV3-2) and TRBJ2-5, with D uncertain. Germline V gene sequence: CDR1 LGHDT, CDR2 YNNKEL (reference sequence). The CDR3 extends over 12 amino acids. Deletions cut 3 bases from V and 2 bases from J, with 4 bases between. In DNA, the CDR3 is TGTGCCAGCAGCCAGCTACAAGAGACCCAGTACTTC. Translation gives CASSQLQETQYF.